Following are 22 T cell receptor beta chains from one sample sequenced in a study of blood T cell repertoires in COVID-19 (dated by TCRdb to the early 2020s). The method behind the library was the immunoSEQ multiplex PCR assay. Sourced from immuneACCESS, this table was stored by TCRdb with only in-frame sequences that have V and J called. A share of the clones is absent; for the studies checked, an unresolved V gene accounts for under half, and the remainder has no known explanation. This sample lists about 220,000 clones; roughly nine tenths were detected once. The ten largest make up around 0.7% of the sample. What was sequenced was peripheral blood. The receptor set was obtained from a man between 40 and 49 years old with acute or convalescent COVID-19.

The DNA of the CDR3 is TGTGCCAGTAGTTCCGCCCCACAGGGGGCCTACGAGCAGTACTTC. It codes for CASSSAPQGAYEQYF. The J gene is TRBJ2-7, the V gene TRBV19; TRBD1 matches at 8 bases. The CDR3 totals 15 residues. The trim removed 5 bases at V and 2 bases at J, leaving 8 bases unmatched. Germline assignment: CDR1 LNHDA and CDR2 SQIVND (reference sequence).

The chain has TRBV2 and TRBJ1-6; D possibly corresponds to TRBD1 (5 bases). V lost 2 bases and J 16 bases, leaving 15 bases between the germline ends. Germline V CDR1 and CDR2: SNHLY, FYNNEI. The CDR3 spans 13 residues. The CDR3 here is CASSERGGVSLHF. Here the CDR3 DNA reads TGTGCCAGCAGTGAACGGGGGGGAGTATCTCTCCACTTT.

CDR3 region: CASSLARLAGGDNEQFF. The CDR3 coding sequence is TGTGCCAGCAGCTTAGCGAGGCTAGCGGGGGGGGACAATGAGCAGTTCTTC. V and J are TRBV7-2 and TRBJ2-1; 12 bases align to TRBD2. Germline CDR1 reads SGHTA; CDR2 reads FQGNSA. The CDR3 extends over 17 amino acids. V gave up 0 bases and J gave up 5 bases; unmatched junction bases: 5. The full variable domain, its missing parts supplied by reference TRBV7-2 and TRBJ2-1, is GAGVSQSPSNKVTEKGKDVELRCDPISGHTALYWYRQSLGQGLEFLIYFQGNSAPDKSGLPSDRFSAERTGGSVSTLTIQRTQQEDSAVYLCASSLARLAGGDNEQFFGPGTRLTVL.

The CDR3 region has the DNA TGTGCCAGCAGCCAAAGAGGGTACAATGGCTACACCTTC. Protein: CASSQRGYNGYTF. V usage is TRBV14 and J usage is TRBJ1-2; D is undetermined. The CDR3 is 13 amino acids. CDR1 and CDR2 (germline): SGHDN, FVKESK. V was cut by 2 bases and J by 6 bases, with 10 bases left in between.

The chain links TRBV6-5 to TRBJ2-2, with D unclear. With 9 bases removed from V and 0 bases from J, the gap between germline ends came to 11 bases. Germline CDR1 reads MNHEY; CDR2 reads SVGAGI. CDR3 length equals 14 residues. Here the CDR3 DNA reads TGTGCCAGTATCCGGAGCCCGAACACCGGGGAGCTGTTTTTT. This sequence encodes CASIRSPNTGELFF.

This clone was seen once. The chain is built from TRBV19 and TRBJ2-7; 9 bases fit TRBD1. The germline CDR1 and CDR2 sequences are LNHDA and SQIVND (reference sequence). V shed 5 bases, J shed 3 bases, and the junction held 8 bases outside the gene matches. The CDR3 has 15 residues. In DNA form, the CDR3 reads TGTGCCAGTAGTCCCGCGACAGGGGGGATCTACGAGCAGTACTTC. This encodes CASSPATGGIYEQYF.

The rearrangement links TRBV21-1 to TRBJ2-3; TRBD1 reflects the table's D call only, with no check against the DNA. TRBV21-1 is noted as a pseudogene. The length of the CDR3 is 15 residues. The DNA for the CDR3 is TGTGCCCATCAAACCGGGACAGAGTACACAGATACGCAGTATTTT. Its translation is CAHQTGTEYTDTQYF.

The genes are TRBV19 and TRBJ1-1; 9 bases are shared with TRBD1. The CDR3 totals 14 residues. The junction had 8 bases not matched to a gene; V was cut back by 2 bases and J by 10 bases. Germline V lookup: CDR1 LNHDA, CDR2 SQIVND (reference sequence). CDR3 sequence reads: CASSIRGLDRGAFF. The CDR3, as DNA: TGTGCCAGTAGTATAAGGGGATTGGACAGGGGAGCTTTCTTT.

The V and J genes are TRBV5-6 and TRBJ1-1; perhaps TRBD1 as D (6 bases). This CDR3 is 17 amino acids long. The ends were cut back, 0 bases at V and 4 bases at J, with 19 bases in the middle. Germline CDR1 reads SGHDT; CDR2 reads YYEEEE. The CDR3 DNA follows: TGTGCCAGCAGCTTGGAAGCGGGACACCACGGGAGCACTGAAGCTTTCTTT. Its protein is CASSLEAGHHGSTEAFF.

This chain uses TRBV28 with TRBJ2-3; D remains unclear. Trimming removed 2 bases from V and 0 bases from J, with 6 bases in between. Per germline, CDR1 MDHEN and CDR2 SYDVKM. CDR3 size: 14 residues. The CDR3 DNA reads TGTGCCAGCAGTTTAGGAGCGAGCACAGATACGCAGTATTTT. It codes for CASSLGASTDTQYF.

V is TRBV6-4 and J is TRBJ1-6; TRBD1 matches 8 bases. Germline assignment: CDR1 MRHNA and CDR2 SNTAGT. Trimming took 5 bases from V and 6 from J; bases not matched to a gene: 6. The CDR3 consists of 15 residues. CDR3 region: CASSLTGGSNSPLHF. For the CDR3, the DNA is TGTGCCAGCAGTCTTACAGGGGGATCTAATTCACCCCTCCACTTT.

This clone was counted only a few times. The chain carries TRBV12-3 or TRBV12-4 and TRBJ1-1, with 8 bases aligning to TRBD1. J lost 7 bases, V lost 5 bases, and 3 bases had no gene match. The CDR3 sequence is 12 residues long. DNA for the CDR3: TGTGCCAGCAGTCGACAGGGGATTGAAGCTTTCTTT. It translates to CASSRQGIEAFF.

V is TRBV6-5 and J is TRBJ1-1; D gene uncertain. The CDR3 spans 14 residues. Germline V CDR1 and CDR2: MNHEY, SVGAGI. V gave up 8 bases and J gave up 2 bases, with 15 bases separating them. CDR3 sequence: CASDSVKYNTEAFF. The CDR3 DNA is TGTGCCAGCGACTCCGTTAAGTATAACACTGAAGCTTTCTTT.

The chain couples TRBV5-1 to TRBJ1-1; D is undetermined. Per the germline V gene, CDR1 is SGHRS and CDR2 is YFSETQ. This CDR3 is built from 16 residues. Trimming took off 2 bases at V and 1 base at J, with 15 bases between the two ends. The CDR3 sequence: CASSFGDYTGNTEAFF. In DNA, the CDR3 is TGCGCCAGCAGCTTCGGAGACTACACGGGGAACACTGAAGCTTTCTTT.

This sequence joins TRBV27 and TRBJ1-6, with TRBD1 matching over 7 bases. The length of the CDR3 is 15 residues. CDR1 is MNHEY and CDR2 is SMNVEV in the germline V gene (reference sequence). V lost 5 bases and J lost 8; bases outside the gene matches: 9. The CDR3 spells CASSIGTASYSPLHF. The CDR3 nucleotides read TGTGCCAGCAGTATCGGGACAGCCTCATATTCACCCCTCCACTTT.

In this sample, this clone turned up once. This chain links TRBV6-6 with TRBJ1-5, with D perhaps TRBD1 (6 bases). V was trimmed by 5 bases and J by 1 base, leaving 18 bases between them. Germline CDR1 MNHNY, CDR2 SVGAGI (reference sequence). This CDR3 has 17 amino acids. The CDR3: CASSPQWGGLSNQPQHF. In DNA, the CDR3 is TGTGCCAGCAGTCCCCAGTGGGGGGGGCTAAGCAATCAGCCCCAGCATTTT.

V gene TRBV28 combines with J gene TRBJ1-5; 7 bases map to TRBD1. This CDR3 comprises 14 residues. Trimming at V came to 8 bases and at J to 7 bases, leaving 11 bases not matched to a gene. Germline values: CDR1 MDHEN, CDR2 SYDVKM. As DNA, the CDR3 is TGTGCCAGCTTTACAGGGGCTCTCTGGCAGCCCCAGCATTTT. Protein: CASFTGALWQPQHF.

The chain uses TRBV2 and TRBJ2-7, with D unclear. The germline V and J ends were trimmed by 6 bases and 11 bases, with 17 bases remaining between them. Per germline, CDR1 SNHLY and CDR2 FYNNEI. This CDR3 is built from 12 residues. CDR3 coding DNA: TGTGCCAGCAGCCCCCAGATGGCCGCGGAGTACTTC. Its translation: CASSPQMAAEYF. Supplemented by reference TRBV2 and TRBJ2-7, the full variable domain reads EPEVTQTPSHQVTQMGQEVILRCVPISNHLYFYWYRQILGQKVEFLVSFYNNEISEKSEIFDDQFSVERPDGSNFTLKIRSTKLEDSAMYFCASSPQMAAEYFGPGTRLTVT.

This rearrangement joins TRBV7-9 to TRBJ1-2, with D possibly being TRBD1 (6 bases). The CDR3 has 17 amino acids. From germline, CDR1 is SEHNR and CDR2 FQNEAQ (reference sequence). V lost 4 bases to trimming and J lost 4 bases, with 22 bases between them. The CDR3 nucleotides read TGTGCCAGCAGCTCAGGGGTGACTACAGGGATGATCTATGGCTACACCTTC. Its protein product is CASSSGVTTGMIYGYTF.

The chain is built from TRBV3-1 (or the pseudogene TRBV3-2) and TRBJ1-1, with 7 bases that match TRBD1. The junction had 8 bases not matched to a gene; V was cut back by 5 bases and J by 11 bases. CDR1 and CDR2 from the germline V gene are LGHDT and YNNKEL (reference sequence). The CDR3 extends over 12 amino acids. The CDR3: CASSRRDSVAFF. Here the CDR3 DNA reads TGTGCCAGCAGCAGACGGGACAGCGTGGCTTTCTTT.

The chain combines TRBV7-2 with TRBJ2-6, with D unclear. The CDR3 length is 16 residues. V was trimmed by 5 bases and J by 2 bases, leaving 13 bases between them. The germline V gene has CDR1 SGHTA and CDR2 FQGNSA. DNA of the CDR3: TGTGCCAGCAGCCGCGAGATCTTCCCTGGGGCCAACGTCCTGACTTTC. Residues: CASSREIFPGANVLTF.

The V gene is TRBV5-5, the J gene TRBJ1-1; D may be TRBD1 (6 bases). The ends were cut back, 10 bases at V and 2 bases at J, with 18 bases in the middle. The CDR3 has 14 amino acids. Germline values: CDR1 SGHKS, CDR2 YYEKEE (reference sequence). The CDR3 nucleotides read TGTGCCTGCTTCCAGGACAGATATAACACTGAAGCTTTCTTT. Its translation: CACFQDRYNTEAFF.